This entry lists 2 T cell receptor beta chains sequenced from one sample in a study of T cells in localized non-small cell lung cancer. Sequenced by immunoSEQ multiplex PCR; TCRdb stores in-frame clones only, minus some. The sample holds about 82,000 clones; around 80% are singletons and the top ten take 19%. Sequencing was performed on PBMCs, taken before any cancer treatment. The origin of the receptors is a man aged 35-75 years with stage II squamous cell lung carcinoma.

This sequence joins TRBV6-1 and TRBJ2-1, with D maybe TRBD2 (5 bases). Germline loops: CDR1 MNHNS, CDR2 SASEGT. V was clipped by 8 bases and J by 4 bases, with 15 bases between them. The CDR3 is made up of 14 amino acids. The DNA for the CDR3 is TGTGCCAGCGAAAAGGACCGACTATACAATGAGCAGTTCTTC. Translating gives CASEKDRLYNEQFF.

J is TRBJ2-2 and V is TRBV4-1, with 7 bases matching TRBD1. Germline V CDR1 and CDR2: MGHRA, YSYEKL. The V gene end was trimmed by 1 base and the J gene end by 5 bases; junction bases not matched to a gene: 16. The CDR3 extends over 19 amino acids. The CDR3 sequence is CASSQVVPQGQKPTGELFF. The CDR3 DNA reads TGCGCCAGCAGCCAAGTTGTACCCCAGGGACAGAAACCTACCGGGGAGCTGTTTTTT.